The 5 T cell receptor beta chains presented below share a single source sample, sequenced in a study of T-cell reconstitution after alpha-beta-depleted transplantation in children. This sample's TCRbeta library carried unique molecular identifier barcodes. Each CDR3 protein is one row after TCRdb ran MiXCR on the PCR reads. The top ten clones hold roughly 2.6% of a sample with approximately 230,000 distinct CDR3 sequences, about 23% of them seen once. The sample was PBMCs, taken before TCRalphabeta/CD19-depleted stem cell transplant. These receptors all stem from a girl aged 2 to 9 with Fanconi anemia, due to receive a stem cell transplant.

This clonotype was counted only a few times. J is TRBJ2-1 and V is TRBV6-5, with TRBD1 matching over 7 bases. Trimming cost V 1 base and J 5 bases; bases outside gene matches: 5. In germline, CDR1 is MNHEY, CDR2 SVGAGI. CDR3 length: 15 residues. The CDR3 DNA is TGTGCCAGCAGTTACTGGCAGGGGGACCACAATGAGCAGTTCTTC. Translation gives CASSYWQGDHNEQFF.

This rearrangement joins TRBV6-1 to TRBJ2-7; D may match TRBD1 or TRBD2 (5 bases each). CDR1 and CDR2 (germline): MNHNS, SASEGT. The CDR3 totals 13 residues. Trimming shortened V by 4 bases and J by 0 bases, and 7 bases separated the two germline ends. CDR3 sequence (DNA): TGTGCCAGCAGTGGGGACGGCTCCTACGAGCAGTACTTC. The encoded protein is CASSGDGSYEQYF.

This clonotype has ten or more counts. The DNA for the CDR3 is TGTGCCAGCAGCTTGGTCACCTATTCCTACGAGCAGTACTTC. Its protein is CASSLVTYSYEQYF. This chain uses TRBV5-5 with TRBJ2-7; D remains ambiguous. V lost 0 bases and J lost 1, with 8 bases in between. There are 14 residues in the CDR3. CDR1 and CDR2 from the germline V gene are SGHKS and YYEKEE (reference sequence).

This clonotype was counted at least ten times. The chain uses TRBV19 and TRBJ2-4; TRBD2 might be the D (6 bases). This CDR3 is 15 amino acids long. The germline CDR1 and CDR2 sequences are LNHDA and SQIVND (reference sequence). Trimming pared 3 bases from V and 8 bases from J, leaving 17 bases between. Written as DNA, the CDR3 is TGTGCCAGTAGTATTGCGCAGTTCCCGGGGGACATTCAGTACTTC. Translated: CASSIAQFPGDIQYF.

The chain joins TRBV5-1 to TRBJ1-4, with TRBD1 matching over 8 bases. Germline trimming cut 0 bases from V and 7 bases from J; bases unmatched to any gene: 5. CDR1 SGHRS and CDR2 YFSETQ come from the germline V gene. This CDR3 region has 15 residues. For the CDR3, the DNA is TGCGCCAGCAGCTTGGGCGGACAGGGAAGTGAAAAACTGTTTTTT. Protein sequence: CASSLGGQGSEKLFF.